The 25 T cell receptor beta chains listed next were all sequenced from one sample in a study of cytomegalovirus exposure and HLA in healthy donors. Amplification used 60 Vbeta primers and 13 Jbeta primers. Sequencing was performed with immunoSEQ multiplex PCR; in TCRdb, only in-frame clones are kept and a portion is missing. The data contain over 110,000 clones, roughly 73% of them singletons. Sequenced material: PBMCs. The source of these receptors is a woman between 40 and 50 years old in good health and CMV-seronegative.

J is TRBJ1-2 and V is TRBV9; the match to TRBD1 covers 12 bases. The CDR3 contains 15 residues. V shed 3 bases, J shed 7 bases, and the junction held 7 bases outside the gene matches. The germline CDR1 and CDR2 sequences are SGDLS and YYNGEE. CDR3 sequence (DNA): TGTGCCAGCAGCGAGGGGACAGGGGGCGCAGGTGGCTACACCTTC. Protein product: CASSEGTGGAGGYTF. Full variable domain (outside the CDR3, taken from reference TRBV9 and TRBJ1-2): DSGVTQTPKHLITATGQRVTLRCSPRSGDLSVYWYQQSLDQGLQFLIQYYNGEERAKGNILERFSAQQFPDLHSELNLSSLELGDSALYFCASSEGTGGAGGYTFGSGTRLTVV.

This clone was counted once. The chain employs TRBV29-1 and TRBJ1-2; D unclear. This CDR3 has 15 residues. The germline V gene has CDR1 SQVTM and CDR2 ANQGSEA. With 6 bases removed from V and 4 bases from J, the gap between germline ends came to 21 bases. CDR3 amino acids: CSVRSPQVTSYGYTF. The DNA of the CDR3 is TGCAGCGTCCGCTCCCCCCAGGTTACGAGCTATGGCTACACCTTC.

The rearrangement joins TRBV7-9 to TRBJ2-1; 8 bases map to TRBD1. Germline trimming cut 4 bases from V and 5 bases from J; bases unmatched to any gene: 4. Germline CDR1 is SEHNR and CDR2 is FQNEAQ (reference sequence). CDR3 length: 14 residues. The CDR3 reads CASSSGQGNNEQFF. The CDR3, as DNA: TGTGCCAGCAGCTCAGGACAGGGAAACAATGAGCAGTTCTTC.

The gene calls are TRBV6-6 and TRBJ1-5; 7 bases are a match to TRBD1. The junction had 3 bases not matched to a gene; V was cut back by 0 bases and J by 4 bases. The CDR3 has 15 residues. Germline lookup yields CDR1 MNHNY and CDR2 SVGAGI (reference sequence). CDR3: CASSYSRGANQPQHF. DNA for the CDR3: TGTGCCAGCAGTTACTCCAGGGGGGCTAATCAGCCCCAGCATTTT.

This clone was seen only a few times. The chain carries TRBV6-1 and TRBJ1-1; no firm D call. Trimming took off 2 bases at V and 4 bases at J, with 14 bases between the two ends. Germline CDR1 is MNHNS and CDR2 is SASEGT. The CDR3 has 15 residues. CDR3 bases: TGTGCCAGCAGTGAACAGAGCGGGGTCAGCACTGAAGCTTTCTTT. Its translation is CASSEQSGVSTEAFF.

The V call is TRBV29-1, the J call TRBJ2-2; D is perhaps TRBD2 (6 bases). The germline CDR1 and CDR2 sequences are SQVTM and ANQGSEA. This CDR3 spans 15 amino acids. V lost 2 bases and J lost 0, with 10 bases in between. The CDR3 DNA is TGCAGCGTTGAAAGCGGGTCGGCGAACACCGGGGAGCTGTTTTTT. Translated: CSVESGSANTGELFF.

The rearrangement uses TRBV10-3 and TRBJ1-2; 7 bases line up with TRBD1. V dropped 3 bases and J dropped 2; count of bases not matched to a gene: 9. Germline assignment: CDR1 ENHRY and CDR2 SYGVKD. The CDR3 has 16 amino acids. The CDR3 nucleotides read TGTGCCATCAGTGATAGTCCTCTACAGGGGAACTATGGCTACACCTTC. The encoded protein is CAISDSPLQGNYGYTF.

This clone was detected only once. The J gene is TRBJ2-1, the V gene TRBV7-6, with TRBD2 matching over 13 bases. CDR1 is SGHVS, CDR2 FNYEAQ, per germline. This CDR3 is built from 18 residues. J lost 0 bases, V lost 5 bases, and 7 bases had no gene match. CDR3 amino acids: CASSRGLAGKGSYNEQFF. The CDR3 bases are TGTGCCAGCAGCCGGGGACTAGCGGGAAAGGGCTCCTACAATGAGCAGTTCTTC.

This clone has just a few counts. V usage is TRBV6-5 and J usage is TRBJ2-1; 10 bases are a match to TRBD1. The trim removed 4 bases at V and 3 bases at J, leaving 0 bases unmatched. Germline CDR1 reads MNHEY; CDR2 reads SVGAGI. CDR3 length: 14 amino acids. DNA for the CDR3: TGTGCCAGCAGTTGGACAGGGGGCTACAATGAGCAGTTCTTC. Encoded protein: CASSWTGGYNEQFF.

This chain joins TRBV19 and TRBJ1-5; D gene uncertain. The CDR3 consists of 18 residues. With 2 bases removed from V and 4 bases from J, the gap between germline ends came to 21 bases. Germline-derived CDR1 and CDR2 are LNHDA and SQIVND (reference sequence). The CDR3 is CASSIIRSERRTNQPQHF. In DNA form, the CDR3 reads TGTGCCAGTAGTATAATTCGCAGCGAGCGGAGGACTAATCAGCCCCAGCATTTT.

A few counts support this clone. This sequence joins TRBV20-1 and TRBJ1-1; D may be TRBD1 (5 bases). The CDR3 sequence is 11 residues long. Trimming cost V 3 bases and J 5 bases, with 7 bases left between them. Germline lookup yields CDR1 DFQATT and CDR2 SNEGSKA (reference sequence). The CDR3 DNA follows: TGCAGTGCTAGGGGGGGTACTGAAGCTTTCTTT. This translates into CSARGGTEAFF.

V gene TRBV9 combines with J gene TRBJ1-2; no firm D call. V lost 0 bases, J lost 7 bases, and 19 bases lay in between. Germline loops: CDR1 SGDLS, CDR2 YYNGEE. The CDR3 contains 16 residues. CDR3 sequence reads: CASSVGSGEAVSGYTF. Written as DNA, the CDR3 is TGTGCCAGCAGCGTAGGCAGTGGAGAAGCGGTGAGTGGCTACACCTTC.

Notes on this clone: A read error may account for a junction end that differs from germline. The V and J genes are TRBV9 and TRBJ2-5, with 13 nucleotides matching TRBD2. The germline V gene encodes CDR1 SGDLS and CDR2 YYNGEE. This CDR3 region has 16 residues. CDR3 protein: CASSVSLAGGQEAQYF. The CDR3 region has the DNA TGTGCCAGCAGCGTGTCACTAGCGGGGGGGCAAGAGGCCCAGTACTTC.

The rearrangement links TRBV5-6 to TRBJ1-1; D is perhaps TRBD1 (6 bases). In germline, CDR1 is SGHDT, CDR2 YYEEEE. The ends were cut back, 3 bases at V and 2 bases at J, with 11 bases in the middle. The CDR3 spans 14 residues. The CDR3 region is CASSWAGGNTEAFF. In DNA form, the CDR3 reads TGTGCCAGCAGCTGGGCGGGGGGCAACACTGAAGCTTTCTTT.

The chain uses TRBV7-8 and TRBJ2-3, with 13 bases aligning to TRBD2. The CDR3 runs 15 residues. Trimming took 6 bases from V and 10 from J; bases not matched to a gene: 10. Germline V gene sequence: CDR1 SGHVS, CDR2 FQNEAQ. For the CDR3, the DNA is TGTGCCAGCAGTCTGACTAGCGGGGGGCAACTTGCGCAGTATTTT. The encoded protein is CASSLTSGGQLAQYF.

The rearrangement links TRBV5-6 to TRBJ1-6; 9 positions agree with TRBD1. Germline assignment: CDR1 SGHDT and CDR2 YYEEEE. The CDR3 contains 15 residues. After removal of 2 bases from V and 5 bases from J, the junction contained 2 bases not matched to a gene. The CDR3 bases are TGTGCCAGCAGCTTCTGGGACAGGGATAATTCACCCCTCCACTTT. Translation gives CASSFWDRDNSPLHF.

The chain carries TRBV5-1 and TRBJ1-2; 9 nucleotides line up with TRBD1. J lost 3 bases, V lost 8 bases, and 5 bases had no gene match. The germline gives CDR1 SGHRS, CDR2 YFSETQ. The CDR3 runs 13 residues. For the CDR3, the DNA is TGCGCCAGTCGGGACAGGGTGGACTATGGCTACACCTTC. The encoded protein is CASRDRVDYGYTF. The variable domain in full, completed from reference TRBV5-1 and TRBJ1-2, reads KAGVTQTPRYLIKTRGQQVTLSCSPISGHRSVSWYQQTPGQGLQFLFEYFSETQRNKGNFPGRFSGRQFSNSRSEMNVSTLELGDSALYLCASRDRVDYGYTFGSGTRLTVV.

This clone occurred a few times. Written as DNA, the CDR3 is TGTGCTACGACTAGAACAGGGGGCATGAGGGGCTACACCTTC. Its protein product is CATTRTGGMRGYTF. The rearrangement joins TRBV6-5 to TRBJ1-2, with 9 nucleotides matching TRBD1. CDR1 MNHEY and CDR2 SVGAGI come from the germline V gene. The CDR3 runs 14 residues.

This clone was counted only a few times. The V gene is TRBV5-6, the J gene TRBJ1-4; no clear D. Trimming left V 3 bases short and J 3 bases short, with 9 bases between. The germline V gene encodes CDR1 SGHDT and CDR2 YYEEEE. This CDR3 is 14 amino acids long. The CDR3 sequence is CASSYRRANEKLFF. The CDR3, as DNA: TGTGCCAGCAGCTACCGGAGGGCTAATGAAAAACTGTTTTTT.

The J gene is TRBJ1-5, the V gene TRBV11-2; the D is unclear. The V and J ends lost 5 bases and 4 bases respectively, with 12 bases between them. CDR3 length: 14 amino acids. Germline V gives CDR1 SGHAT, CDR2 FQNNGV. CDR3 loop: CASSLRQPNQPQHF. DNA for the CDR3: TGTGCCAGCAGCCTGAGACAACCTAATCAGCCCCAGCATTTT. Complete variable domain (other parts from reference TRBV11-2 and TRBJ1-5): EAGVAQSPRYKIIEKRQSVAFWCNPISGHATLYWYQQILGQGPKLLIQFQNNGVVDDSQLPKDRFSAERLKGVDSTLKIQPAKLEDSAVYLCASSLRQPNQPQHFGDGTRLSIL.

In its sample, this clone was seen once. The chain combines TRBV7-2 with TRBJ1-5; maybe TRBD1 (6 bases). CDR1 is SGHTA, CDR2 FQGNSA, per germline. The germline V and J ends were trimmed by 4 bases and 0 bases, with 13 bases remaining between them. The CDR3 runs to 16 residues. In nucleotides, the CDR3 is TGTGCCAGCAGCTATGGGACACCAAATAGCAATCAGCCCCAGCATTTT. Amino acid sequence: CASSYGTPNSNQPQHF.

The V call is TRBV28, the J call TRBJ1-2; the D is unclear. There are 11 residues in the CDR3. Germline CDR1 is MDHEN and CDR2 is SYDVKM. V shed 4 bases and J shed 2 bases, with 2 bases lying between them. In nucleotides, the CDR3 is TGTGCCAGCAGTTCAAACTATGGCTACACCTTC. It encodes CASSSNYGYTF.

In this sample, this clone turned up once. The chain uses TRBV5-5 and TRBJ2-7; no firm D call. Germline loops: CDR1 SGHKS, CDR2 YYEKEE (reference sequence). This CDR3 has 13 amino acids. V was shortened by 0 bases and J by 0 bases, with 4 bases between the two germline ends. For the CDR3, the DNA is TGTGCCAGCAGCTTGGTCGGCTCCTACGAGCAGTACTTC. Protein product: CASSLVGSYEQYF.

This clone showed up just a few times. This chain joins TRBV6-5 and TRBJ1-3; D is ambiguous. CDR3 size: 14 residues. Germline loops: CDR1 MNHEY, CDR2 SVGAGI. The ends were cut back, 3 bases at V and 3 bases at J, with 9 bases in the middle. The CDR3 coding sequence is TGTGCCAGCAGTTATTCAGGCCGTGGAAACACCATATATTTT. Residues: CASSYSGRGNTIYF.

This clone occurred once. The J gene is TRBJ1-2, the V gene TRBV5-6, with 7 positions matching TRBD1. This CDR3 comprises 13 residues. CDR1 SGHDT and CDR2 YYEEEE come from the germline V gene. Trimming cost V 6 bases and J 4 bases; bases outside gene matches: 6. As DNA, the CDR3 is TGTGCCAGCACCCGGGACAGACCCTATGGCTACACCTTC. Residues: CASTRDRPYGYTF.